These T cell receptor beta chains were read from a single sample in a study of beta chain features in type 1 diabetes. TCRdb's copy holds only in-frame clones and misses some; the assay was immunoSEQ multiplex PCR. Found here are 300,000 or so clones, roughly an eighth of them singletons; the top ten hold about 0.016%. Sequenced material: naive CD4+ T cells from blood. The receptors originated from a man aged 25 to 40 with type 1 diabetes. CDR3s include the opening cysteine and the closing phenylalanine or tryptophan. The D gene is left open where the match is weak. Size is stated for part of the rows, as once, few or many counts, or as a class when the clone is expanded.

TRBV6-5	TRBD2	NA	TRBJ2-7	CASSRTSDYEQYF	TGTGCCAGCAGTCGGACTAGCGACTACGAGCAGTACTTC
TRBV14	NA	NA	TRBJ2-1	CAMETHYNEQFF	TGTGCCATGGAGACTCACTACAATGAGCAGTTCTTC
TRBV7-2	TRBD1	NA	TRBJ2-7	CASSFAQGSEQYF	TGTGCCAGCAGCTTCGCACAGGGGAGCGAGCAGTACTTC
TRBV18	NA	few	TRBJ2-7	CASSRSGGDYEQYF	TGTGCCAGCTCACGCTCTGGAGGAGACTACGAGCAGTACTTC
TRBV6-4	NA	NA	TRBJ1-2	CASSAGYDYGYTF	TGTGCCAGCAGTGCAGGGTATGACTATGGCTACACCTTC
TRBV27	NA	NA	TRBJ2-7	CASSLGLPAHEQYF	TGTGCCAGCAGTTTGGGGCTCCCCGCCCACGAGCAGTACTTC
TRBV5-1	NA	few	TRBJ2-6	CASSLPTSSGANVLTF	TGCGCCAGCAGCTTGCCCACTAGCTCTGGGGCCAACGTCCTGACTTTC
TRBV19	NA	few	TRBJ2-7	CASSPQGGEQYF	TGTGCCAGTAGTCCTCAGGGAGGCGAGCAGTACTTC
TRBV29-1	NA	NA	TRBJ1-5	CSVSGGRRGNNQPQHF	TGCAGCGTTTCGGGGGGGCGGAGGGGAAACAATCAGCCCCAGCATTTT
TRBV7-2	TRBD2	few	TRBJ2-3	CASSSRLAASTDTQYF	TGTGCCAGCAGCTCGCGACTAGCGGCAAGCACAGATACGCAGTATTTT
TRBV29-1	NA	NA	TRBJ1-1	CSVDSTGPTEAFF	TGCAGCGTTGACTCTACAGGGCCGACTGAAGCTTTCTTT
TRBV9	TRBD2	few	TRBJ2-3	CASSVAGGVDTQYF	TGTGCCAGCAGCGTAGCGGGAGGGGTGGATACGCAGTATTTT
TRBV7-9	TRBD1	NA	TRBJ1-5	CASSPGTGEHQPQHF	TGTGCCAGCAGCCCCGGGACAGGGGAGCATCAGCCCCAGCATTTT
TRBV19	NA	NA	TRBJ2-6	CATQSVGSGANVLTF	TGTGCTACCCAATCGGTCGGCTCTGGGGCCAACGTCCTGACTTTC
TRBV2	NA	NA	TRBJ2-7	CASRRDSSYEQYF	TGTGCCAGCCGACGGGATTCCTCCTACGAGCAGTACTTC
TRBV11-2	NA	NA	TRBJ1-1	CASSSHLEFMNTEAFF	TGTGCCAGCAGCTCCCACTTGGAGTTCATGAACACTGAAGCTTTCTTT
TRBV5-1	TRBD1	few	TRBJ2-2	CASSTRTGADTGELFF	TGCGCCAGCAGCACCCGGACAGGGGCCGACACCGGGGAGCTGTTTTTT
TRBV28	NA	few	TRBJ2-7	CASSGDSSYEQYF	TGTGCCAGCAGTGGCGACAGCTCCTACGAGCAGTACTTC